Presented here are 11 T cell receptor beta chains from one specimen sequenced in a study of blood T cells in healthy people across ages. A second PCR, run for about 7 to 11 cycles, used a sample-barcoded 5' primer plus a J-beta primer mix. TCRdb ran MiXCR on the 5' RACE reads and lists one entry per CDR3 protein. The table has about a million distinct CDR3 sequences, roughly 51% seen once. The sample taken for sequencing was blood. These TCRs come from an older woman in good health.

Of note for this clonotype: A much larger clone sits a single nucleotide away, making a read error possible. The rearrangement uses TRBV11-2 and TRBJ2-7; 8 bases line up with TRBD2. The last part of the DNA fits TRBJ2-5 better; the J call may be wrong. This CDR3 is built from 15 residues. The germline V gene encodes CDR1 SGHAT and CDR2 FQNNGV. In DNA form, the CDR3 reads TGTGCCTGCAGCCACGACGGGACTAGTAGACAGACCCAGTACTTC. Amino acids: CACSHDGTSRQTQYF.

Comment on this clonotype: One end of the junction is discordant with germline, which a read error may explain. The genes are TRBV20-1 and TRBJ2-7; D possibly corresponds to TRBD2 (6 bases). The CDR3 spans 14 residues. From germline, CDR1 is DFQATT and CDR2 SNEGSKA (reference sequence). CDR3 DNA sequence: TGCAGTGCTAGGTCTGGACTACAATCCTACAAGCAGTACTTC. Its translation: CSARSGLQSYKQYF.

The sample holds a few counts of this clonotype. V and J are TRBV20-1 and TRBJ2-1; D is ambiguous. The CDR3 is 14 residues long. Between the trimmed V and J ends, which lost 2 bases and 5 bases, there was a span of 13 bases. CDR1 is DFQATT, CDR2 SNEGSKA, per germline (reference sequence). DNA of the CDR3: TGCAGTGCTAGACACGACCTAGTTAACAATGAGCAGTTCTTC. Residues: CSARHDLVNNEQFF.

This clonotype has a handful of counts. The chain combines TRBV7-2 with TRBJ2-3, with 13 bases identical to TRBD2. The J segment lost 4 bases and the V segment lost 4 bases, leaving 11 bases of the junction unmatched. Germline CDR1 SGHTA, CDR2 FQGNSA. There are 18 residues in the CDR3. The CDR3 sequence is CASSSTRLAGGGADTQYF. The CDR3 nucleotides read TGTGCCAGCAGCTCTACTCGACTAGCGGGAGGCGGGGCAGATACGCAGTATTTT.

The CDR3 region has the DNA TGTGCCAGCAGCTTGTATCTAGATACGCAGTATTTT. Translation gives CASSLYLDTQYF. This chain links TRBV13 with TRBJ2-3; D not resolved. CDR1 PRHDT and CDR2 FYEKMQ come from the germline V gene (reference sequence). CDR3 length: 12 amino acids. V gave up 3 bases and J gave up 5 bases, with 6 bases separating them.

As for this clonotype: A read error may account for a junction end that differs from germline. The chain recombines TRBV5-1 with TRBJ2-1; D remains ambiguous. CDR3 length: 15 amino acids. CDR1 and CDR2 from the germline V gene are SGHRS and YFSETQ. The CDR3 nucleotides read TGCGCCAGCAGCCCCTGGGATTTGCGCTACAATGGGCAGTTCTTC. Its protein product is CASSPWDLRYNGQFF.

The rearrangement joins TRBV20-1 to TRBJ2-1; D uncertain. The J call may be in error: the DNA end matches TRBJ2-7 better. The V gene's germline CDR1 is DFQATT and CDR2 SNEGSKA (reference sequence). This CDR3 spans 11 amino acids. The CDR3 DNA follows: TGCAGTGCTAGAGTAGTGGGTGAGCAGTACTTC. It translates to CSARVVGEQYF.

The chain employs TRBV6-1 and TRBJ1-1, with 9 positions matching TRBD1. Germline-derived CDR1 and CDR2 are MNHNS and SASEGT. CDR3 length: 12 residues. Trimming at V came to 9 bases and at J to 7 bases, leaving 6 bases not matched to a gene. Written as DNA, the CDR3 is TGTGCCAGAGGGGACAGGGCCTTTGAAGCTTTCTTT. This gives the protein CARGDRAFEAFF.

This sequence joins TRBV28 and TRBJ2-5; 8 bases agree with TRBD2. The J call may be in error: the DNA end matches TRBJ2-7 better. Germline V gives CDR1 MDHEN, CDR2 SYDVKM. The CDR3 is 15 residues long. As DNA, the CDR3 is TGTGCCAGCAGTTCATCGGGGGGGGGATCGGGCGAGCAGTACTTC. Amino acid sequence: CASSSSGGGSGEQYF.

The chain combines TRBV9 with TRBJ2-7; D is undetermined. The V end was cut by 3 bases, the J end by 6 bases, with 13 bases between. The CDR3 length is 13 residues. The germline CDR1 and CDR2 sequences are SGDLS and YYNGEE. CDR3 bases: TGTGCCAGCAGCGGACCCAACTTCGGCGAGCAGTACTTC. Protein: CASSGPNFGEQYF.

A note on this clonotype: The junction departs from germline at one end; a sequencing error may be responsible. The J gene is TRBJ2-1, the V gene TRBV12-3 or TRBV12-4; D not certain. This CDR3 contains 16 residues. The chain's CDR3 is CASSLPGPTAYNGQFF. DNA for the CDR3: TGTGCCAGCAGTCTCCCGGGTCCGACGGCCTACAATGGGCAGTTCTTC.